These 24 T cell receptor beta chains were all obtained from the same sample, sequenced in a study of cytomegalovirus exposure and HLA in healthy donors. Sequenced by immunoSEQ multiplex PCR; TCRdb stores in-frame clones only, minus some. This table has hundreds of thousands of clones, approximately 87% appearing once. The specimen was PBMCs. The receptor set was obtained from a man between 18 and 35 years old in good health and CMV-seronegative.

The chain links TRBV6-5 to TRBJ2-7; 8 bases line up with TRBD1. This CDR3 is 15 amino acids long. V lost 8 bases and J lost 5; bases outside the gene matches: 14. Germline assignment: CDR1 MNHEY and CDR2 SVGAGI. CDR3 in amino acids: CASCPPGRGRDEQYF. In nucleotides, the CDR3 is TGTGCCAGCTGTCCCCCGGGCAGGGGGCGGGACGAGCAGTACTTC.

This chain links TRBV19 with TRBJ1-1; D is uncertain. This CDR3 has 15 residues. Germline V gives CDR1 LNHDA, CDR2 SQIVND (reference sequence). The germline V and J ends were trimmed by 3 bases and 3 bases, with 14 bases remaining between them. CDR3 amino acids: CASSISWSGDTEAFF. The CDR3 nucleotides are TGTGCCAGTAGTATTAGTTGGTCGGGAGACACTGAAGCTTTCTTT.

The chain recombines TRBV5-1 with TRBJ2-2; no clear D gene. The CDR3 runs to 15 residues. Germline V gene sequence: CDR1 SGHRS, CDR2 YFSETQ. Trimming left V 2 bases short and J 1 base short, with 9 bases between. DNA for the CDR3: TGCGCCAGCAGCTTACACAGAAGGAACACCGGGGAGCTGTTTTTT. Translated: CASSLHRRNTGELFF.

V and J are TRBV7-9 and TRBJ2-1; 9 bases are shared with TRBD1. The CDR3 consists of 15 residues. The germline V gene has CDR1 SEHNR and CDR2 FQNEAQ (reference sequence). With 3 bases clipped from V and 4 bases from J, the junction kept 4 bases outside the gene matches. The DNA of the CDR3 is TGTGCCAGCAGCTTTACAGGGGGCGGTTACAATGAGCAGTTCTTC. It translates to CASSFTGGGYNEQFF.

CDR3: CASSLGTDRGSYEQYF. The CDR3, as DNA: TGCGCCAGCAGCTTGGGGACCGACAGGGGCTCCTACGAGCAGTACTTC. The V and J genes are TRBV5-1 and TRBJ2-7, with 8 nucleotides matching TRBD1. The V and J ends lost 0 bases and 0 bases, in that order; junction bases with no gene match: 5. This CDR3 spans 16 amino acids. The germline gives CDR1 SGHRS, CDR2 YFSETQ.

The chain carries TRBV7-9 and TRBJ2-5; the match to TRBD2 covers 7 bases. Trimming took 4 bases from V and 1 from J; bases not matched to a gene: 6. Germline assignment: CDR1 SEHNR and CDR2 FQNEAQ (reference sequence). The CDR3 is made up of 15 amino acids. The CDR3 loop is CASSYQRGIQETQYF. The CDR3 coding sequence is TGTGCCAGCAGCTACCAGCGGGGAATCCAAGAGACCCAGTACTTC.

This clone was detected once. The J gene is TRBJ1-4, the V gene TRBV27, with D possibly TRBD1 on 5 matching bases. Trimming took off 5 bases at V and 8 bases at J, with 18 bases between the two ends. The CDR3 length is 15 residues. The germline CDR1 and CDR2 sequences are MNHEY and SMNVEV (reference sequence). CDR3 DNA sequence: TGTGCCAGCAGTAATTTTTATGGGGCCCCCGAAAAACTGTTTTTT. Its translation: CASSNFYGAPEKLFF.

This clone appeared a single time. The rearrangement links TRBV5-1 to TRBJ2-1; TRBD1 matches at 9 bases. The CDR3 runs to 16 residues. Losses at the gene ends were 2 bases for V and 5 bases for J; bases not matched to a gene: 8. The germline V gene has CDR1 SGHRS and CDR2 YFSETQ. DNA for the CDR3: TGCGCCAGCAGCTTCGCTCCGGGACAGGGAAACAATGAGCAGTTCTTC. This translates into CASSFAPGQGNNEQFF.

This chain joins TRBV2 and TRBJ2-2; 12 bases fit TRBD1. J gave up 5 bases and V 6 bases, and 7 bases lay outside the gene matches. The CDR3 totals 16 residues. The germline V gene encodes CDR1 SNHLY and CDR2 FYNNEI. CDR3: CASSDPGQGATGELFF. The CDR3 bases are TGTGCCAGCAGCGATCCGGGACAGGGGGCAACCGGGGAGCTGTTTTTT.

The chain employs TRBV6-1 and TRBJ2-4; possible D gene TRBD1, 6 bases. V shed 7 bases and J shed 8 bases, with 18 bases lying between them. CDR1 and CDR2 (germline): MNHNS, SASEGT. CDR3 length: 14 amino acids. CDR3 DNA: TGTGCCAGCACCGATCCCACAGGGAGAGACATTCAGTACTTC. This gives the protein CASTDPTGRDIQYF.

This chain's CDR3 is CASTSGATDSGNTIYF. CDR3 nucleotide sequence: TGTGCCAGTACCAGCGGAGCTACGGATTCAGGAAACACCATATATTTT. The chain uses TRBV19 and TRBJ1-3; no firm D call. There are 16 residues in the CDR3. CDR1 and CDR2 (germline): LNHDA, SQIVND (reference sequence). With 7 bases removed from V and 4 bases from J, the gap between germline ends came to 20 bases.

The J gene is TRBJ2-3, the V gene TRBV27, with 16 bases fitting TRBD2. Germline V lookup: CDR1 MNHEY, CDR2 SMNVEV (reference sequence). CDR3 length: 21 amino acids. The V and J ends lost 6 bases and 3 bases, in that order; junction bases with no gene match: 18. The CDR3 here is CASSPISPGLAGGYSTDTQYF. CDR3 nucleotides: TGTGCCAGCAGCCCGATATCCCCGGGACTAGCGGGAGGGTATAGTACAGATACGCAGTATTTT.

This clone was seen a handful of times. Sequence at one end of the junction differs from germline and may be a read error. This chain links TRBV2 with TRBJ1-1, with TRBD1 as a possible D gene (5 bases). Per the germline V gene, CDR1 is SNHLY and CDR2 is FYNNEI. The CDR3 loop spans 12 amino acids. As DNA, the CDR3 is TGTGCCAGCAGAGAAGGGAGGGGTGAAGCTTTCTTT. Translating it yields CASREGRGEAFF.

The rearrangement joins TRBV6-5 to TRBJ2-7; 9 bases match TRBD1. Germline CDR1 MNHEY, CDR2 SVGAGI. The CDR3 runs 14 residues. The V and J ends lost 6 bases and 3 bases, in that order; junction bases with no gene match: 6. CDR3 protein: CASRSGTGHYEQYF. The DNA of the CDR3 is TGTGCCAGCAGATCCGGGACAGGGCACTACGAGCAGTACTTC.

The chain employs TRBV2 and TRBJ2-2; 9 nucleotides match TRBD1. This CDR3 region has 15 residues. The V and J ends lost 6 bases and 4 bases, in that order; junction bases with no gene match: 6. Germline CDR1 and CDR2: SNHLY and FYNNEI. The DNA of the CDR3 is TGTGCCAGCAGCCGCGGACAGGGGAGCACCGGGGAGCTGTTTTTT. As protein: CASSRGQGSTGELFF.

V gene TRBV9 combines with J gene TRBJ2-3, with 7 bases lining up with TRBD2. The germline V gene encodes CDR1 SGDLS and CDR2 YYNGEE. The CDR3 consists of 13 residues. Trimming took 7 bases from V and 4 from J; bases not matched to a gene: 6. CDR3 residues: CASGRAASDTQYF. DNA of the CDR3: TGTGCCAGCGGGAGGGCAGCTTCAGATACGCAGTATTTT.

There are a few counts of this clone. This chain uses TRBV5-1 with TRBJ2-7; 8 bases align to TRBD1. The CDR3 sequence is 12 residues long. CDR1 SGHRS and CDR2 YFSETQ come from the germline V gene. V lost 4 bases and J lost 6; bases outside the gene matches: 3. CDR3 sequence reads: CASSPTGVEQYF. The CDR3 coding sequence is TGCGCCAGCAGCCCGACAGGGGTCGAGCAGTACTTC.

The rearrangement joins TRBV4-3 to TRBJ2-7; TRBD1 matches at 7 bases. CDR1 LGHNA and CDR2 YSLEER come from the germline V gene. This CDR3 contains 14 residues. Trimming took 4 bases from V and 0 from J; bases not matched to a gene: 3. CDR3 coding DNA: TGCGCCAGCAGCCGGGACAGTCTCTCCTACGAGCAGTACTTC. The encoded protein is CASSRDSLSYEQYF.

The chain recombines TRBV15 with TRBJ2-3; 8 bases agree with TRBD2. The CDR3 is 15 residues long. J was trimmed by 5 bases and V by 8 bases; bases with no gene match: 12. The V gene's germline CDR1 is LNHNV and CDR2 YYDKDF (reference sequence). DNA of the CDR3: TGTGCCACCCATCCCGGGAGGGCCCGGGGAGATACGCAGTATTTT. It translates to CATHPGRARGDTQYF. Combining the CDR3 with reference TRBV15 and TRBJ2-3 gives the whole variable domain DAMVIQNPRYQVTQFGKPVTLSCSQTLNHNVMYWYQQKSSQAPKLLFHYYDKDFNNEADTPDNFQSRRPNTSFCFLDIRSPGLGDTAMYLCATHPGRARGDTQYFGPGTRLTVL.

CDR3 region: CATEEGSTDTQYF. In DNA form, the CDR3 reads TGTGCCACGGAAGAGGGTAGCACAGATACGCAGTATTTT. J is TRBJ2-3 and V is TRBV28; tentatively, D is TRBD2 (5 bases). The ends were cut back, 10 bases at V and 0 bases at J, with 11 bases in the middle. The CDR3 is made up of 13 amino acids. Germline V gene data show CDR1 as MDHEN and CDR2 as SYDVKM.

CDR3 amino acids: CASSSGLTSTDTQYF. In nucleotides, the CDR3 is TGTGCCAGCAGCTCCGGACTGACAAGCACAGATACGCAGTATTTT. The chain employs TRBV28 and TRBJ2-3, with D perhaps matching TRBD2 (5 bases). The V gene's germline CDR1 is MDHEN and CDR2 SYDVKM. The V and J ends lost 6 bases and 0 bases respectively, with 13 bases between them. The CDR3 has 15 residues. The whole variable domain, remainder taken from reference TRBV28 and TRBJ2-3, is DVKVTQSSRYLVKRTGEKVFLECVQDMDHENMFWYRQDPGLGLRLIYFSYDVKMKEKGDIPEGYSVSREKKERFSLILESASTNQTSMYLCASSSGLTSTDTQYFGPGTRLTVL.

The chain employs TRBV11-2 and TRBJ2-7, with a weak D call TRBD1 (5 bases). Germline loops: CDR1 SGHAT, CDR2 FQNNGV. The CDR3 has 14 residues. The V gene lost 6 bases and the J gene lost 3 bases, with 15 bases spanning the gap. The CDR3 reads CASSSQDSLYEQYF. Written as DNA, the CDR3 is TGTGCCAGCAGTTCACAGGATTCCCTCTACGAGCAGTACTTC.

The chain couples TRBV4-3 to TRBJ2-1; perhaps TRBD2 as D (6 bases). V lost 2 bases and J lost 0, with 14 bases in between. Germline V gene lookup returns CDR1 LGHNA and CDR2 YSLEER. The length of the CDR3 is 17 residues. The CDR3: CASSQSSGRASYNEQFF. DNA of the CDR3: TGCGCCAGCAGCCAAAGCTCCGGGAGAGCCTCCTACAATGAGCAGTTCTTC.

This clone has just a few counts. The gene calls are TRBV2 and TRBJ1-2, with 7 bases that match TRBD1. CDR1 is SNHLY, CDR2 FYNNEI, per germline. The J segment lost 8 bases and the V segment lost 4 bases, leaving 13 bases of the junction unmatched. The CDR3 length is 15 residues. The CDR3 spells CASSGAGTAFRGYTF. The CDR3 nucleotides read TGTGCCAGCAGTGGGGCTGGGACAGCATTCAGAGGCTACACCTTC.